A single sample is the source of the 31 T cell receptor beta chains below, sequenced in a study of T cell clonotyping in hematopoietic cell transplantation. Time point noted: recipient sample about 28 days before transplant, after cytoreduction. Repertoires were generated with immunoSEQ multiplex PCR, while TCRdb's copy carries only in-frame clones and drops some. The sample gives 25,000 to 35,000 clones, approximately 94% of which show up once; approximately 2% is in the top ten. Sample: peripheral blood mononuclear cells, taken before stem cell transplant. The receptors shown here come from a man in his fifties with acute myeloid leukemia. Some clones in this sample may be carry-over from other donors' samples.

The chain combines TRBV9 with TRBJ2-2; TRBD1 matches at 9 bases. Germline assignment: CDR1 SGDLS and CDR2 YYNGEE. The V and J ends lost 4 bases and 3 bases, in that order; junction bases with no gene match: 4. The CDR3 is 15 amino acids. Here the CDR3 reads CASSPRTGDTGELFF. The CDR3 nucleotides read TGTGCCAGCAGCCCTCGGACAGGGGACACCGGGGAGCTGTTTTTT. Combining the CDR3 with reference TRBV9 and TRBJ2-2 gives the whole variable domain DSGVTQTPKHLITATGQRVTLRCSPRSGDLSVYWYQQSLDQGLQFLIQYYNGEERAKGNILERFSAQQFPDLHSELNLSSLELGDSALYFCASSPRTGDTGELFFGEGSRLTVL.

The rearrangement links TRBV4-2 to TRBJ2-7; 10 bases line up with TRBD2. V lost 0 bases to trimming and J lost 4 bases; unmatched junction nucleotides: 3. This CDR3 comprises 15 residues. From germline, CDR1 is LGHNA and CDR2 YNFKEQ. This chain's CDR3 is CASSQEIAGGYEQYF. CDR3 DNA: TGTGCCAGCAGCCAAGAGATAGCGGGGGGATACGAGCAGTACTTC.

The V gene is TRBV7-8, the J gene TRBJ1-1; D is ambiguous. Germline V lookup: CDR1 SGHVS, CDR2 FQNEAQ. The CDR3 contains 13 residues. Trimming took 0 bases from V and 11 from J, leaving 13 bases between them. The CDR3 reads CASSLAKGFDAFF. The CDR3 DNA sequence: TGTGCCAGCAGCTTAGCGAAAGGATTTGACGCTTTCTTT.

The CDR3 DNA reads as TGTGCCACCAGCAGGAAATTACAGGGGGCGAGGGGGGAGCAGTACTTC. This sequence encodes CATSRKLQGARGEQYF. This chain joins TRBV15 and TRBJ2-7; 9 nucleotides line up with TRBD1. V lost 3 bases and J lost 7; bases outside the gene matches: 13. Germline lookup yields CDR1 LNHNV and CDR2 YYDKDF (reference sequence). The CDR3 has 16 amino acids.

The genes are TRBV5-1 and TRBJ2-7, with 9 nucleotides matching TRBD1. Unmatched junction bases numbered 10, after V lost 3 bases and J lost 6 bases. The CDR3 extends over 15 amino acids. Germline V lookup: CDR1 SGHRS, CDR2 YFSETQ. The CDR3 protein is CASSYTGGYGVEQYF. The CDR3 DNA is TGCGCCAGCAGCTACACAGGGGGCTATGGGGTCGAGCAGTACTTC.

This clone was detected only a few times. The chain combines TRBV7-8 with TRBJ1-2; 10 bases agree with TRBD1. Germline values: CDR1 SGHVS, CDR2 FQNEAQ. Trimming took 9 bases from V and 6 from J; bases not matched to a gene: 7. The CDR3 contains 13 residues. This CDR3 is CASSPTGGHGYTF. In nucleotides, the CDR3 is TGTGCCAGTTCCCCGACAGGGGGCCATGGCTACACCTTC.

The chain uses TRBV4-3 and TRBJ2-7, with 8 bases matching TRBD1. Trimming took 4 bases from V and 4 from J; bases not matched to a gene: 9. This CDR3 is 15 amino acids long. Germline V gene sequence: CDR1 LGHNA, CDR2 YSLEER. The CDR3 DNA reads TGCGCCAGCAGCCTCGGGGACAGGTCCCCTTACGAGCAGTACTTC. Its protein is CASSLGDRSPYEQYF.

The chain uses TRBV2 and TRBJ1-1, with 11 bases matching TRBD1. Germline trimming cut 4 bases from V and 6 bases from J; bases unmatched to any gene: 4. The CDR3 is made up of 14 amino acids. Germline V gene sequence: CDR1 SNHLY, CDR2 FYNNEI. CDR3 amino acids: CASSVDRGLSEAFF. CDR3 DNA: TGTGCCAGCAGTGTGGACAGGGGGCTGTCTGAAGCTTTCTTT.

The CDR3 sequence: CASSPTGQGSFGYTF. CDR3 DNA sequence: TGTGCCAGCAGCCCAACCGGACAGGGGTCTTTCGGCTACACCTTC. This chain joins TRBV7-2 and TRBJ1-2; 9 positions match TRBD1. V lost 5 bases, J lost 8 bases, and 12 bases stayed unmatched. Looked up from germline, CDR1 is SGHTA and CDR2 is FQGNSA. This CDR3 comprises 15 residues.

This clone was counted once. The CDR3 DNA reads TGTGCCAGCAGTTTATCTCCCCTCTTGGGGACTGAAGCTTTCTTT. This translates into CASSLSPLLGTEAFF. The rearrangement uses TRBV28 and TRBJ1-1, with D unresolved. Deletions cut 1 base from V and 5 bases from J, with 14 bases between. The CDR3 has 15 amino acids. CDR1 is MDHEN and CDR2 is SYDVKM in the germline V gene. The full variable domain, with the rest looked up from reference TRBV28 and TRBJ1-1, is DVKVTQSSRYLVKRTGEKVFLECVQDMDHENMFWYRQDPGLGLRLIYFSYDVKMKEKGDIPEGYSVSREKKERFSLILESASTNQTSMYLCASSLSPLLGTEAFFGQGTRLTVV.

The chain carries TRBV7-2 and TRBJ2-2; D is uncertain. This CDR3 is built from 14 residues. CDR1 is SGHTA and CDR2 is FQGNSA in the germline V gene. Trimming stripped 8 bases from V and 0 bases from J, with 10 bases between. CDR3 sequence: CASRAASNTGELFF. The CDR3 coding sequence is TGTGCCAGCCGGGCGGCCTCGAACACCGGGGAGCTGTTTTTT.

The chain has TRBV4-3 and TRBJ2-7; perhaps TRBD2 as D (5 bases). The CDR3 loop spans 13 amino acids. The V and J ends lost 0 bases and 4 bases respectively, with 7 bases between them. Germline loops: CDR1 LGHNA, CDR2 YSLEER. CDR3 residues: CASSQDGEYEQYF. The CDR3 DNA is TGCGCCAGCAGCCAAGACGGGGAGTACGAGCAGTACTTC.

The chain recombines TRBV5-4 with TRBJ1-2; tentative D call: TRBD1 (5 bases). Germline CDR1 SGHNT, CDR2 YYREEE (reference sequence). The CDR3 has 13 residues. V was cut by 0 bases and J by 4 bases, with 7 bases left in between. Here the CDR3 DNA reads TGTGCCAGCAGCTTGGGACAGATCTATGGCTACACCTTC. Translation gives CASSLGQIYGYTF.

The chain combines TRBV5-1 with TRBJ2-5; a possible D gene is TRBD1 (5 bases). With 3 bases removed from V and 5 bases from J, the gap between germline ends came to 14 bases. Germline V gene lookup returns CDR1 SGHRS and CDR2 YFSETQ. The CDR3 totals 14 residues. CDR3 in amino acids: CASSWGSPAETQYF. As DNA, the CDR3 is TGCGCCAGCAGCTGGGGCTCGCCGGCGGAGACCCAGTACTTC.

The genes are TRBV19 and TRBJ1-5; 7 bases line up with TRBD1. From germline, CDR1 is LNHDA and CDR2 SQIVND (reference sequence). The CDR3 has 17 amino acids. With V trimmed by 7 bases and J by 4 bases, 16 bases remained unmatched. The CDR3 DNA sequence: TGTGCCAGTAAAAGCGACAGGGAGGGCAAAGTAAATCAGCCCCAGCATTTT. Translating gives CASKSDREGKVNQPQHF.

This chain joins TRBV15 and TRBJ2-1, with D possibly being TRBD1 (6 bases). The CDR3 is made up of 16 amino acids. V was clipped by 1 base and J by 6 bases, with 16 bases between them. Germline V lookup: CDR1 LNHNV, CDR2 YYDKDF (reference sequence). CDR3 region: CATSRVQKTGFNEQFF. CDR3 coding DNA: TGTGCCACCAGCAGAGTGCAAAAAACAGGGTTCAATGAGCAGTTCTTC.

The chain couples TRBV7-2 to TRBJ1-3; D gene uncertain. The V and J ends lost 7 bases and 4 bases respectively, with 11 bases between them. Germline loops: CDR1 SGHTA, CDR2 FQGNSA. The CDR3 has 13 amino acids. CDR3 in amino acids: CASTGKPGNTIYF. In DNA form, the CDR3 reads TGTGCCAGCACTGGGAAGCCCGGAAACACCATATATTTT.

The V call is TRBV19, the J call TRBJ2-5, with D perhaps being TRBD1 or TRBD2 (5 bases each). Trimming shortened V by 3 bases and J by 5 bases, and 16 bases separated the two germline ends. The germline CDR1 and CDR2 sequences are LNHDA and SQIVND (reference sequence). The CDR3 sequence is 15 residues long. The CDR3 DNA sequence: TGTGCCAGTAGTATCAGGGCAGGGAGAGTGGAGACCCAGTACTTC. This encodes CASSIRAGRVETQYF.

The chain is built from TRBV19 and TRBJ1-5, with unresolved D. CDR1 and CDR2 from the germline V gene are LNHDA and SQIVND (reference sequence). This CDR3 spans 12 amino acids. The CDR3 sequence: CASRDSNQPQHF. CDR3 DNA sequence: TGTGCTTCGAGAGATAGCAATCAGCCCCAGCATTTT.

As to this clone: Germline and junction disagree at one end, which may indicate a read error. The chain carries TRBV28 and TRBJ1-2; D is ambiguous. The V gene's germline CDR1 is MDHEN and CDR2 SYDVKM. The CDR3 sequence is 12 residues long. The CDR3 is CASSLPRHQRLF. CDR3 coding DNA: TGTGCCAGCAGTTTACCCAGGCACCAAAGGCTCTTC.

The rearrangement uses TRBV27 and TRBJ1-3, with D tentatively TRBD1 (5 bases). V was cut by 8 bases and J by 0 bases, with 17 bases left in between. The CDR3 has 16 residues. Germline V gives CDR1 MNHEY, CDR2 SMNVEV (reference sequence). CDR3 sequence: CASSRGDRYSGNTIYF. CDR3 nucleotide sequence: TGTGCCAGCTCTAGGGGCGACCGGTACTCTGGAAACACCATATATTTT.

The CDR3 loop is CASSSLSGTGPYEQYF. CDR3 DNA sequence: TGTGCCAGCAGCTCACTCTCCGGGACGGGACCCTACGAGCAGTACTTC. The chain recombines TRBV11-2 with TRBJ2-7; perhaps D is TRBD1 or TRBD2 (5 bases each). The CDR3 consists of 16 residues. The V gene lost 4 bases and the J gene lost 2 bases, with 18 bases spanning the gap. Germline V lookup: CDR1 SGHAT, CDR2 FQNNGV.

The J gene is TRBJ2-1, the V gene TRBV5-4, with 11 bases identical to TRBD2. Germline V gene data show CDR1 as SGHNT and CDR2 as YYREEE (reference sequence). The length of the CDR3 is 18 residues. With 3 bases clipped from V and 5 bases from J, the junction kept 13 bases outside the gene matches. The CDR3 sequence: CASSSPSSGRALDNEQFF. In DNA form, the CDR3 reads TGTGCCAGCAGCTCCCCGAGTAGCGGGAGGGCCTTAGACAATGAGCAGTTCTTC.

This chain connects TRBV7-9 to TRBJ2-1; no firm D call. Germline V gene sequence: CDR1 SEHNR, CDR2 FQNEAQ (reference sequence). The CDR3 spans 14 residues. V lost 0 bases, J lost 4 bases, and 7 bases lay in between. CDR3 coding DNA: TGTGCCAGCAGCTTAGCGGTGGCTTACAATGAGCAGTTCTTC. Translated, it gives CASSLAVAYNEQFF.

This clone was found once. This chain links TRBV27 with TRBJ2-7, with no clear D. CDR1 MNHEY and CDR2 SMNVEV come from the germline V gene (reference sequence). There are 13 residues in the CDR3. V was clipped by 2 bases and J by 2 bases, with 7 bases between them. CDR3 DNA: TGTGCCAGCAGTTTAAGGGAAACCTACGAGCAGTACTTC. As protein: CASSLRETYEQYF.

This clone was recorded only once. The chain recombines TRBV30 with TRBJ1-5; D is unresolved. CDR3 size: 13 residues. Trimming took off 0 bases at V and 6 bases at J, with 9 bases between the two ends. Per the germline V gene, CDR1 is GTSNPN and CDR2 is SVGIG (reference sequence). The DNA of the CDR3 is TGTGCCTGGAGTGTACGGGCTGGTCAGCCCCAGCATTTT. Protein: CAWSVRAGQPQHF.

V and J are TRBV2 and TRBJ2-1, with D maybe TRBD2 (6 bases). The germline V and J ends were trimmed by 7 bases and 0 bases, with 13 bases remaining between them. This CDR3 is built from 15 residues. Germline loops: CDR1 SNHLY, CDR2 FYNNEI. The CDR3 reads CASMGGPSSYNEQFF. The CDR3 nucleotides read TGTGCCAGCATGGGAGGCCCAAGCTCCTACAATGAGCAGTTCTTC.

The chain uses TRBV29-1 and TRBJ2-1; TRBD2 agrees at 14 bases. The length of the CDR3 is 15 residues. J gave up 4 bases and V 8 bases, and 7 bases lay outside the gene matches. In germline, CDR1 is SQVTM, CDR2 ANQGSEA. In nucleotides, the CDR3 is TGCAGCACCGGGACTAGCGGGAGTTGGTACAATGAGCAGTTCTTC. The encoded protein is CSTGTSGSWYNEQFF.

This clone has a single count. The chain uses TRBV6-4 and TRBJ2-5; 11 nucleotides match TRBD2. Looked up from germline, CDR1 is MRHNA and CDR2 is SNTAGT. There are 16 residues in the CDR3. With V trimmed by 4 bases and J by 2 bases, 6 bases remained unmatched. In DNA, the CDR3 is TGTGCCAGCAGTGCCCCGACTAGCGGGGATCAAGAGACCCAGTACTTC. This sequence encodes CASSAPTSGDQETQYF.

V and J are TRBV5-6 and TRBJ2-7; D is ambiguous. The germline V gene has CDR1 SGHDT and CDR2 YYEEEE. V lost 4 bases to trimming and J lost 6 bases, with 17 bases between them. The CDR3 has 14 residues. The CDR3 DNA reads as TGTGCCAGCAGCCTATACTGGGGATCGGGCGAGCAGTACTTC. Its protein is CASSLYWGSGEQYF.

The genes are TRBV6-5 and TRBJ2-5; TRBD2 matches at 9 bases. Germline V gene sequence: CDR1 MNHEY, CDR2 SVGAGI. Losses at the gene ends were 8 bases for V and 5 bases for J; bases not matched to a gene: 12. This CDR3 has 15 residues. The CDR3 loop reads CASGAAGGPRETQYF. CDR3 sequence (DNA): TGTGCCAGCGGGGCAGCGGGAGGCCCGAGGGAGACCCAGTACTTC.